This is a list of T cell receptor beta chains from one sample in a study of T cell responses to AZD1222 COVID-19 vaccine. Clones were read by immunoSEQ multiplex PCR, and TCRdb kept only the in-frame ones, dropping some. The sample has more than 85,000 clones, roughly 90% seen once. The sequencing used peripheral blood, collected on day 0 of AZD1222 vaccination. The receptors originated from an adult in good health. Both conserved end residues are part of each CDR3.

>TRBV29-1|TRBJ1-1
CSVETGRRLTEAFF
>TRBV15|TRBJ2-3
CATSREGGGTDTQYF
>TRBV27|TRBJ1-5
CASRVRGVGVSNQPQHF
>TRBV18|TRBJ2-7
CASSYGTGSEQYF
>TRBV5-1|TRBJ2-1
CASSELAAYNEQFF
>TRBV5-1|TRBJ1-1
CASRLGGANMNTEAFF
>TRBV4-1|TRBJ2-3
CASSQPTGTSGSDTQYF
>TRBV5-4|TRBJ1-2
CASRALLSRYGYTF
>TRBV10-3|TRBJ1-5
CAINDGDRVDQPQHF
>TRBV3-1/TRBV3-2|TRBJ2-1
CASRETVSSYNEQFF